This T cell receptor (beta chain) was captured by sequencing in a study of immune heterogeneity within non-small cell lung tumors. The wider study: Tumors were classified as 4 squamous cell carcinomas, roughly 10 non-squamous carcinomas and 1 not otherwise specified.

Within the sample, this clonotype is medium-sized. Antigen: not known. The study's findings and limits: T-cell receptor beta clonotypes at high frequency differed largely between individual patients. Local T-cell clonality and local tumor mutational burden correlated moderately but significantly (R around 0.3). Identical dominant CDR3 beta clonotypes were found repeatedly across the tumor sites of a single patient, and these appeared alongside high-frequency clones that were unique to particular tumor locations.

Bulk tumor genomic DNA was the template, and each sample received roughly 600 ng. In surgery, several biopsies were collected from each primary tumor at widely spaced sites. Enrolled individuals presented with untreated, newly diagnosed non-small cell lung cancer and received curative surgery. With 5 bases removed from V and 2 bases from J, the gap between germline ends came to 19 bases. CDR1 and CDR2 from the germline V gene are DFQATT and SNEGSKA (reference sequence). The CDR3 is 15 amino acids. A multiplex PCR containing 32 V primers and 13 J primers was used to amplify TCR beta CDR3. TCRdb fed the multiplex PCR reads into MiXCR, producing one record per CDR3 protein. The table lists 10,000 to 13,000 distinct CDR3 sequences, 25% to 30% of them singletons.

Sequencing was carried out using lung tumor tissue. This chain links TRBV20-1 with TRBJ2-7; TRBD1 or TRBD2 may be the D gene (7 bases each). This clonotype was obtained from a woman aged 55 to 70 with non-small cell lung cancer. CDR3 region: CSAAGGGRVTYEQYF. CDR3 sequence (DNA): TGCAGTGCTGCAGGGGGTGGGAGGGTTACCTACGAGCAGTACTTC.